These T cell receptor beta chains were read from a single sample in a study of blood T cell repertoires in COVID-19. Only in-frame clones appear in the TCRdb table, and some are missing; sequencing was by immunoSEQ multiplex PCR. The table shows tens of thousands of clones, with about 91% occurring only once. The sequenced sample consisted of peripheral blood. Receptor source: a woman at least 80 years old with acute or convalescent COVID-19. CDR3s include the opening cysteine and the closing phenylalanine or tryptophan. D genes are given only for firm matches. The size field is filled for only some rows; it gives once, few, many or a size class.

d_call	v_call	cdr3_length	j_call	clone_size	cdr3_nt	cdr3_aa
TRBD1	TRBV5-1	15	TRBJ2-2	-	TGCGCCAGCAGCCGCCGGGACAGGGCGGGCGGGGAGCTGTTTTTT	CASSRRDRAGGELFF
-	TRBV2	12	TRBJ1-5	-	TGTGCCAGCAACAGGGTGAATCAGCCCCAGCATTTT	CASNRVNQPQHF
-	TRBV10-3	15	TRBJ2-7	-	TGTGCCATCAGTGGCCCCCACACAGGGAGCTACGAGCAGTACTTC	CAISGPHTGSYEQYF
-	TRBV3-1/TRBV3-2	16	TRBJ2-5	-	TGTGCCAGCAGCCAAGGGGATAGCGGTAACCAAGAGACCCAGTACTTC	CASSQGDSGNQETQYF
-	TRBV10-3	14	TRBJ1-1	-	TGTGCCATCAGTGAAAATACAGAGCTCACTGAAGCTTTCTTT	CAISENTELTEAFF
-	TRBV7-3	16	TRBJ2-7	-	TGTGCCAGCAGCGCATACACTAGCAGTGGGGTCTACGAGCAGTACTTC	CASSAYTSSGVYEQYF
TRBD1	TRBV19	12	TRBJ1-1	few	TGTGCCAGTAGTCAGCGACAGGGTGAAGCTTTCTTT	CASSQRQGEAFF
TRBD1	TRBV5-4	15	TRBJ2-7	-	TGTGCCAGCAGCGGCGGACAGGGATTCCTCTACGAGCAGTACTTC	CASSGGQGFLYEQYF
-	TRBV5-6	13	TRBJ1-3	-	TGTGCCAGCAGCTTGGCAGGGGGAAACACCATATATTTT	CASSLAGGNTIYF
TRBD2	TRBV2	14	TRBJ2-5	-	TGTGCCAGCAGAGCTAGCGGGAGGCAAGAGACCCAGTACTTC	CASRASGRQETQYF
-	TRBV5-1	15	TRBJ2-7	-	TGCGCCAGCAGCCCTACGGTCGGTCAGGCCTACGAGCAGTACTTC	CASSPTVGQAYEQYF
TRBD1	TRBV10-3	14	TRBJ2-3	once	TGTGCCATCGGCCGGGACAGGGGGCTCGATACGCAGTATTTT	CAIGRDRGLDTQYF
-	TRBV11-2	15	TRBJ1-2	-	TGTGCCAGCAGCTTTCTACAGGGAACTAACTATGGCTACACCTTC	CASSFLQGTNYGYTF
TRBD2	TRBV7-2	16	TRBJ2-3	-	TGTGCCAGCAGCTTAGGACTAGCGGGGGGGGCAGATACGCAGTATTTT	CASSLGLAGGADTQYF
-	TRBV4-2	15	TRBJ2-7	-	TGTGCCAGCAGCCACGGCGACAGGAGCTCCTACGAGCAGTACTTC	CASSHGDRSSYEQYF
-	TRBV5-4	13	TRBJ2-3	-	TGTGCCAGCAGCTTGGGAGCGACTAATACGCAGTATTTT	CASSLGATNTQYF
-	TRBV21-1	13	TRBJ1-5	once	TGTGCCAAGATAGGGGAACGCGATCAGCCCCAGCATTTT	CAKIGERDQPQHF
TRBD2	TRBV5-1	15	TRBJ2-1	once	TGCGCCAGCAGCTTAGCGCGGGGGGGCTACAATGAGCAGTTCTTC	CASSLARGGYNEQFF
-	TRBV4-3	16	TRBJ2-7	-	TGCGCCAGCAGCAAGGGTGGGGGGGCCGCTATTTACGAGCAGTACTTC	CASSKGGGAAIYEQYF
-	TRBV4-2	12	TRBJ1-4	-	TGTGCCAGCAGCCGGGAGAATGAAAAACTGTTTTTT	CASSRENEKLFF
TRBD1	TRBV6-6	14	TRBJ1-1	-	TGTGCCAGCATCAGGGGGCGCGGGAACACTGAAGCTTTCTTT	CASIRGRGNTEAFF
TRBD2	TRBV29-1	13	TRBJ2-3	-	TGCAGCGTTGACGGGACTAGCGCGGATACGCAGTATTTT	CSVDGTSADTQYF
TRBD2	TRBV6-5	13	TRBJ2-7	-	TGTGCCAGCAGTCGGACTAGCGCCTGGGAGCAGTACTTC	CASSRTSAWEQYF